The 20 T cell receptor beta chains presented below share a single source sample, sequenced in a study of T cell repertoires in cytomegalovirus infection. For these receptors, no antigen is known. TCRdb ran MiXCR on the reads and lists one entry per CDR3 protein. The sample yields about a million distinct CDR3 sequences, roughly a third seen once. Sequenced material: cultured CD8+ T cells from PBMCs, taken from culture after CMV antigen stimulation. The origin of the receptors is a human donor in good health (CMV status not recorded). Some clones in this sample may be carry-over from other donors' samples.

This clonotype was recorded a few times. The V and J genes are TRBV6-6 and TRBJ1-1; possibly TRBD1 for D (6 bases). CDR1 is MNHNY, CDR2 SVGAGI, per germline (reference sequence). This CDR3 is built from 16 residues. Trimming removed 6 bases at V and 3 bases at J, with 20 bases between. The CDR3 nucleotides are TGTGCCAGCAGGGCTACAGGGCCTAGGGGGTACACTGAAGCTTTCTTT. Translated, it gives CASRATGPRGYTEAFF.

The chain joins TRBV7-6 to TRBJ2-1, with TRBD2 matching over 10 bases. V lost 1 base to trimming and J lost 7 bases; unmatched junction nucleotides: 4. Germline CDR1 SGHVS, CDR2 FNYEAQ. The length of the CDR3 is 15 residues. This CDR3 reads CASSLGELAGNEQFF. CDR3 in DNA: TGTGCCAGCAGCTTAGGGGAACTAGCGGGGAATGAGCAGTTCTTC.

This clonotype has just a few counts. V and J are TRBV6-1 and TRBJ1-5; D remains ambiguous. Trimming took 4 bases from V and 7 from J, leaving 14 bases between them. Germline lookup yields CDR1 MNHNS and CDR2 SASEGT. The CDR3 length is 14 residues. CDR3 loop: CASSVNQGWQPQHF. Written as DNA, the CDR3 is TGTGCCAGCAGTGTTAATCAAGGGTGGCAGCCCCAGCATTTT.

The chain is built from TRBV6-1 and TRBJ1-2, with 8 bases that match TRBD1. CDR1 MNHNS and CDR2 SASEGT come from the germline V gene. V trimming: 11 bases; J trimming: 6 bases; junction bases outside the gene matches: 8. The CDR3 extends over 12 amino acids. Written as DNA, the CDR3 is TGTGCCGGTGGACAGGGTAGGGATGGCTACACCTTC. It specifies CAGGQGRDGYTF.

This clonotype was seen only a few times. This CDR3 is CASSFGVSSGQYV. In DNA, the CDR3 is TGTGCCAGCAGTTTTGGGGTTTCCAGCGGGCAGTACGTC. V usage is TRBV6-2 or TRBV6-3 and J usage is TRBJ2-7; possibly TRBD2 for D (5 bases). CDR3 length: 13 amino acids. Germline lookup yields CDR1 MNHEY and CDR2 SVGEGT. The ends were cut back, 4 bases at V and 9 bases at J, with 16 bases in the middle.

This chain joins TRBV14 and TRBJ1-4; perhaps TRBD1 as D (6 bases). The CDR3 is made up of 14 amino acids. Trimming shortened V by 3 bases and J by 8 bases, and 13 bases separated the two germline ends. Germline CDR1 reads SGHDN; CDR2 reads FVKESK. The CDR3 DNA sequence: TGTGCCAGCAGCCAGGTCGGGACATCCGAAAAACTGTTTTTT. This codes for CASSQVGTSEKLFF.

The chain links TRBV6-2 or TRBV6-3 to TRBJ2-3; 8 bases align to TRBD2. CDR1 is MNHEY and CDR2 is SVGEGT in the germline V gene. The J segment lost 4 bases and the V segment lost 5 bases, leaving 5 bases of the junction unmatched. This CDR3 contains 14 residues. The CDR3 loop is CASSVLADADTQYF. CDR3 sequence (DNA): TGTGCCAGCAGTGTACTAGCGGACGCAGATACGCAGTATTTT.

The chain couples TRBV9 to TRBJ2-1, with 8 bases fitting TRBD2. J was trimmed by 10 bases and V by 1 base; bases with no gene match: 7. This CDR3 is built from 14 residues. The germline V gene has CDR1 SGDLS and CDR2 YYNGEE. In DNA form, the CDR3 reads TGTGCCAGCAGCGTACTAGGACTAGCAAACGAGCAGTTCTTC. Protein: CASSVLGLANEQFF.

This clonotype was seen more than once but under ten times. The chain joins TRBV2 to TRBJ2-1; D is unresolved. The CDR3 loop spans 12 amino acids. The V end was cut by 3 bases, the J end by 7 bases, with 7 bases between. CDR1 is SNHLY and CDR2 is FYNNEI in the germline V gene. CDR3 DNA sequence: TGTGCCAGCAGTGATGTCGGGAATGAGCAGTTCTTC. This sequence encodes CASSDVGNEQFF.

The V call is TRBV4-1, the J call TRBJ2-3; a weak D match, TRBD2 (5 bases). Germline-derived CDR1 and CDR2 are MGHRA and YSYEKL. There are 17 residues in the CDR3. The ends were cut back, 0 bases at V and 6 bases at J, with 19 bases in the middle. This chain's CDR3 is CASSQDTREGFADTQYF. The DNA for the CDR3 is TGCGCCAGCAGCCAAGATACCCGGGAAGGATTCGCGGATACGCAGTATTTT.

The chain joins TRBV7-6 to TRBJ2-5, with 14 bases that match TRBD2. In germline, CDR1 is SGHVS, CDR2 FNYEAQ. This CDR3 spans 17 amino acids. With V trimmed by 5 bases and J by 2 bases, 7 bases remained unmatched. The CDR3 DNA sequence: TGTGCCAGCAGCACGACTAGCGGGGGGGTACTTCAAGAGACCCAGTACTTC. This sequence encodes CASSTTSGGVLQETQYF.

The chain combines TRBV9 with TRBJ2-1, with 7 bases matching TRBD2. Germline loops: CDR1 SGDLS, CDR2 YYNGEE. The CDR3 is made up of 16 amino acids. The V gene end was trimmed by 4 bases and the J gene end by 4 bases; junction bases not matched to a gene: 11. CDR3 sequence (DNA): TGTGCCAGCAGCCACGGGGGGTCCCCCCTTTACAATGAGCAGTTCTTC. Its protein is CASSHGGSPLYNEQFF.

The chain carries TRBV29-1 and TRBJ1-2, with D possibly TRBD1 on 6 matching bases. The CDR3 is 12 amino acids. V dropped 1 base and J dropped 4 bases, with 7 bases sitting between them. Germline values: CDR1 SQVTM, CDR2 ANQGSEA. The CDR3 sequence is CSVEGGAYGYTF. CDR3 nucleotide sequence: TGCAGCGTTGAAGGGGGGGCCTATGGCTACACCTTC.

This clonotype was seen a handful of times. The chain carries TRBV7-2 and TRBJ1-1; the D gene is possibly TRBD1 (5 bases). The CDR3 loop spans 15 amino acids. V was trimmed by 5 bases and J by 4 bases, leaving 17 bases between them. In germline, CDR1 is SGHTA, CDR2 FQGNSA. CDR3 nucleotides: TGTGCCAGCAGCCCGGCGACGGGGGGAGGCACTGAAGCTTTCTTT. Translating gives CASSPATGGGTEAFF.

V is TRBV18 and J is TRBJ2-7, with TRBD1 identical over 8 bases. The CDR3 runs to 15 residues. V trimming: 3 bases; J trimming: 2 bases; junction bases outside the gene matches: 6. Germline V gene sequence: CDR1 KGHSH, CDR2 LQKENI. The CDR3 loop reads CASSPSGTGTYEQYV. Written as DNA, the CDR3 is TGTGCCAGCTCACCCTCCGGGACAGGCACCTACGAGCAGTACGTC.

This chain connects TRBV7-9 to TRBJ1-2; D is possibly TRBD1 (6 bases). V was clipped by 4 bases and J by 6 bases, with 18 bases between them. CDR3 size: 15 residues. Germline loops: CDR1 SEHNR, CDR2 FQNEAQ (reference sequence). CDR3 protein: CASSYHPDRIHGYTF. In DNA, the CDR3 is TGTGCCAGCAGCTACCACCCCGACAGGATCCATGGCTACACCTTC.

V usage is TRBV6-2 or TRBV6-3 and J usage is TRBJ1-1, with D possibly TRBD1 on 5 matching bases. Trimming stripped 8 bases from V and 1 base from J, with 14 bases between. Looked up from germline, CDR1 is MNHEY and CDR2 is SVGEGT. This CDR3 region has 14 residues. The CDR3 region has the DNA TGTGCCAGCTTAAACAGGCACTCGAACACTGAAGCTTTCTTT. Translating gives CASLNRHSNTEAFF.

Details on this clonotype: One end of the junction varies from germline; a read error may be responsible. V gene TRBV10-3 combines with J gene TRBJ2-5; 8 positions match TRBD1. The CDR3 sequence is 12 residues long. From germline, CDR1 is ENHRY and CDR2 SYGVKD. CDR3 bases: TGTGTCATCAGGACAGGGCAAGAGACCCAGTACTTC. This encodes CVIRTGQETQYF.

The chain is built from TRBV19 and TRBJ2-2; 10 bases match TRBD1. The germline gives CDR1 LNHDA, CDR2 SQIVND (reference sequence). The CDR3 runs to 14 residues. With V trimmed by 9 bases and J by 5 bases, 6 bases remained unmatched. CDR3 sequence reads: CASEWTGGTGELFF. CDR3 bases: TGTGCCAGCGAATGGACAGGGGGAACCGGGGAGCTGTTTTTT.

The sample holds a few counts of this clonotype. This chain links TRBV10-1 with TRBJ2-3; D may match TRBD1 or TRBD2 (6 bases each). The germline CDR1 and CDR2 sequences are WNHNN and SYGVQD (reference sequence). Trimming left V 7 bases short and J 0 bases short, with 11 bases between. The CDR3 has 14 residues. This CDR3 is CASNRGPSTDTQYF. DNA of the CDR3: TGCGCCAGCAACCGGGGGCCGAGCACAGATACGCAGTATTTT.